The present T cell receptor (beta chain) was sequenced within a study of OX40 agonist ivuxolimab in advanced cancers. As to this clone: This specimen includes other DNA sequences encoding the same CDR3.

This CDR3 is 14 amino acids long. V gave up 5 bases and J gave up 0 bases, with 8 bases separating them. Germline CDR1 LNHDA, CDR2 SQIVND (reference sequence). The assay was immunoSEQ multiplex PCR, and TCRdb's table has in-frame clones only and misses some. In the table there are tens of thousands of clones, 75% to 95% of which are singletons. The sample in question was CD4+ or CD8+ T cells sorted from blood, obtained in a trial of the OX40 agonist ivuxolimab. The source of this sequence is an adult with an advanced solid tumor such as melanoma, head and neck, liver or kidney cancer. The rearrangement uses TRBV19 and TRBJ1-3; D is ambiguous. The CDR3 region has the DNA TGTGCCAGTAGTGCTGGCTACTCTGGAAACACCATATATTTT. Protein product: CASSAGYSGNTIYF.